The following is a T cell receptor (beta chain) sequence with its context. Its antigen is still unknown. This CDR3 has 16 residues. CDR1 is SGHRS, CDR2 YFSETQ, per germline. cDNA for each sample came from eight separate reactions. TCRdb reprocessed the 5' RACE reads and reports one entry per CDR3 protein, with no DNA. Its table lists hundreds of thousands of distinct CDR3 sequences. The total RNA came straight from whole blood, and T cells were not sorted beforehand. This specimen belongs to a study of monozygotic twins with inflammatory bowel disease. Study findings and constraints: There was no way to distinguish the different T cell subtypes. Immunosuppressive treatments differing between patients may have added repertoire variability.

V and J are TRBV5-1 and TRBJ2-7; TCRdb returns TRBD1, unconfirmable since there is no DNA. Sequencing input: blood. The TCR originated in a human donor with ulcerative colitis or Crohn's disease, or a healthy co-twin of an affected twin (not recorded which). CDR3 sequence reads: CASSLAPQGAGYEQYF.